The rows below give T cell receptor beta chains drawn from one sample of a study of Ad26.COV2.S vaccination and SARS-CoV-2 variants. Profiling relied on immunoSEQ multiplex PCR, and the TCRdb table lists in-frame clones only, not all of them. The table has roughly 680,000 clones, around 89% seen once. The sequences come from peripheral blood, collected in a trial of Ad26.COV2.S vaccine versus placebo. These receptors all come from a person aged 18-65 years who received the Ad26.COV2.S COVID-19 vaccine or a placebo. CDR3s include the opening cysteine and the closing phenylalanine or tryptophan. The D gene is left open where the match is weak. The size entry is marked missing in some rows and otherwise reads once, few, many or a size class.

-	TRBV5-5	14	TRBJ1-5	-	TGTGCCAGCAGCTTGGAGGGGGGGAGTCAGCCCCAGCATTTT	CASSLEGGSQPQHF
-	TRBV7-8	14	TRBJ1-1	-	TGTGCCAGCAGCTTAGCGGACAGAACCACTGAAGCTTTCTTT	CASSLADRTTEAFF
-	TRBV28	16	TRBJ2-5	TRBD1	TGTGCCAGCAGTTTATATACCGGCAGGGGGCAGGAGACCCAGTACTTC	CASSLYTGRGQETQYF
-	TRBV6-2/TRBV6-3	17	TRBJ1-4	-	TGTGCCAGCAGTTACTCTCCGGGACCGCCGAGGGGTGAAAAACTGTTTTTT	CASSYSPGPPRGEKLFF
-	TRBV7-9	15	TRBJ2-5	-	TGTGCCAGCAGCCCCCGGGACCACTACCAAGAGACCCAGTACTTC	CASSPRDHYQETQYF
-	TRBV30	14	TRBJ1-6	TRBD1	TGTGCCTGGGCCCCGACAGGGGAAGGGTCACCCCTCCACTTT	CAWAPTGEGSPLHF
-	TRBV30	13	TRBJ2-1	-	TGTGCCTGGAGTTATGGCCCGTGGGATGAGCAGTTCTTC	CAWSYGPWDEQFF
-	TRBV19	13	TRBJ1-2	TRBD1	TGTGCCAGTAGTATGGACAGGGGCGAAGGCTACACCTTC	CASSMDRGEGYTF
few	TRBV10-1	12	TRBJ2-7	-	TGCGCCAGCAGTGAGTCCTCCGGACGGATATACTTC	CASSESSGRIYF
once	TRBV18	14	TRBJ1-5	TRBD1	TGTGCCAGCTCACCTGGGACAGTGAGTCAGCCCCAGCATTTT	CASSPGTVSQPQHF
-	TRBV2	14	TRBJ2-5	TRBD1	TGTGCCAGCAGTGCGGGACAGGGTCGGGAGACCCAGTACTTC	CASSAGQGRETQYF
-	TRBV6-5	15	TRBJ1-6	-	TGTGCCAGCACCACACGGGCAGACTATAATTCACCCCTCCACTTT	CASTTRADYNSPLHF
-	TRBV4-3	14	TRBJ1-5	-	TGCGCCAGCAGCCAAGGCAGGGTGGGCCAGCCCCAGCATTTT	CASSQGRVGQPQHF
-	TRBV19	12	TRBJ1-6	-	TGTGCCAGCCGGGGCCCAAATTCACCCCTCCACTTT	CASRGPNSPLHF
-	TRBV19	16	TRBJ1-5	-	TGTGCCAGTAGACGTTTCGCGGGGGTGGGCAATCAGCCCCAGCATTTT	CASRRFAGVGNQPQHF
-	TRBV6-5	14	TRBJ2-7	TRBD1	TGTGCCAGCAGTTATGCCAGGGGGCCGGACGAGCAGTACTTC	CASSYARGPDEQYF
-	TRBV6-1	15	TRBJ1-2	-	TGTGCCAGCAGTGAAGGGGTGGGCAGCTATCTCGGCTACACCTTC	CASSEGVGSYLGYTF
-	TRBV30	13	TRBJ1-2	-	TGTGCCTGGAGCAAACAGGCTTACTATGGCTACACCTTC	CAWSKQAYYGYTF
-	TRBV14	14	TRBJ1-2	-	TGTGCCAGCAGCCAAGGGGCAGATAACTATGGCTACACCTTC	CASSQGADNYGYTF
-	TRBV27	15	TRBJ1-1	-	TGTGCCAGCAGTACGTCTGGGACACCAGGGGCTGAAGCTTTCTTT	CASSTSGTPGAEAFF
once	TRBV3-1/TRBV3-2	12	TRBJ1-2	-	TGTGCCAGCAAATATCAGGGATATGGCTACACCTTC	CASKYQGYGYTF
-	TRBV7-9	15	TRBJ1-5	-	TGTGCCAGCAGCCCAGTTGATTCGGGCAATCAGCCCCAGCATTTT	CASSPVDSGNQPQHF
-	TRBV5-1	14	TRBJ2-7	TRBD1	TGCGCCAGCAGCCTGGGGACAGGGCACTACGAGCAGTACTTC	CASSLGTGHYEQYF
-	TRBV14	14	TRBJ1-2	TRBD1	TGTGCCAGCAGCCAAGGACAGGGGGGGTATGGCTACACCTTC	CASSQGQGGYGYTF
-	TRBV27	15	TRBJ2-1	TRBD2	TGTGCCAGCAGTTTAGGGACTAGCGCGAGCAATGAGCAGTTCTTC	CASSLGTSASNEQFF
-	TRBV7-2	15	TRBJ2-3	TRBD2	TGTGCCAGCATCGCTGTAGCGGGAGCGGGAGATACGCAGTATTTT	CASIAVAGAGDTQYF
-	TRBV2	14	TRBJ2-7	TRBD2	TGTGCCAGCAGTGAAACTAGCGGGGCCAGCGAGCAGTACTTC	CASSETSGASEQYF
-	TRBV7-8	11	TRBJ2-3	-	TGTGCCAGCAGCTCTTCAGATACGCAGTATTTT	CASSSSDTQYF
few	TRBV6-6	15	TRBJ2-5	TRBD2	TGTGCCAGCAGTTACTTCCGACTAGCGGGAGAGACCCAGTACTTC	CASSYFRLAGETQYF
-	TRBV23-1	16	TRBJ2-7	TRBD1	TGCGCCAGCAGTGGAACACCGGGACAGAGTTTCTACGAGCAGTACTTC	CASSGTPGQSFYEQYF
-	TRBV11-2	13	TRBJ1-2	TRBD1	TGTGCCAGCAGCTTTAAGGGGGCACGGAGACGCACCTTC	CASSFKGARRRTF
-	TRBV4-3	15	TRBJ1-2	-	TGCGCCAGCAGCCCCGTCCGGGACTCGCTCTATGGCTACACCTTC	CASSPVRDSLYGYTF
-	TRBV2	14	TRBJ1-4	TRBD1	TGTGCCAGCAGCGGACAGGGGTCCTTTGAAAAACTGTTTTTT	CASSGQGSFEKLFF
-	TRBV18	15	TRBJ2-3	-	TGTGCCAGCTCACCCCCCGGGGGAGTTTTGGCTACGCAGTATTTT	CASSPPGGVLATQYF
-	TRBV5-1	14	TRBJ2-5	-	TGCGCCAGCACCTCACAGGGATCTGGAGAGACCCAGTACTTC	CASTSQGSGETQYF
few	TRBV2	15	TRBJ2-2	TRBD1	TGTGCCAGCAGTCGACAGGGAATGAACACCGGGGAGCTGTTTTTT	CASSRQGMNTGELFF
-	TRBV11-2	14	TRBJ1-1	-	TGTGCCAGCAGCTTTGGGCTTCCGAACACTGAAGCTTTCTTT	CASSFGLPNTEAFF
-	TRBV18	15	TRBJ1-2	TRBD1	TGTGCCAGCTCACCACCGGGACAGGGTGGCTATGGCTACACCTTC	CASSPPGQGGYGYTF